These T cell receptor beta chains were read from a single sample in a study of blood T cell repertoires in COVID-19. Measured with immunoSEQ multiplex PCR; TCRdb has only the in-frame clones, and not every one. Among some 110,000 clones listed, less than 90% were seen once. The sample comprised PBMCs or T cells enriched from blood (not recorded which). The receptors stem from a woman aged 30 to 39 who had recovered from COVID-19. Each CDR3 is given with its conserved first and last residue. D genes are given only for firm matches. Size tells how often a clone was seen (once, few, many) or the class of an expanded clone, and some rows leave it out.

>TRBD1|13|.|TRBJ2-3|TRBV19
CATSQGVTDTQYF
TGTGCCACAAGCCAGGGGGTAACAGATACGCAGTATTTT
>TRBD1|13|.|TRBJ2-1|TRBV30
CAWGQGPYNEQFF
TGTGCCTGGGGACAGGGGCCATACAATGAGCAGTTCTTC
>.|12|.|TRBJ2-3|TRBV28
CASSFLTDTQYF
TGTGCCAGCAGTTTCCTAACAGATACGCAGTATTTT
>.|12|few|TRBJ2-7|TRBV18
CASSPGDGEQYF
TGTGCCAGCTCTCCGGGGGATGGCGAGCAGTACTTC
>TRBD1|17|.|TRBJ1-6|TRBV27
CASSLSRGGTGNSPLHF
TGTGCCAGCAGTTTATCAAGGGGGGGGACAGGGAATTCACCCCTCCACTTT
>.|14|few|TRBJ1-5|TRBV21-1
CASNVDRGNQPQHF
TGTGCCAGCAACGTGGACAGGGGGAATCAGCCCCAGCATTTT
>.|16|once|TRBJ1-2|TRBV11-3
CASSLDLSGPNYGYTF
TGTGCCAGCAGCTTAGATCTTAGCGGCCCTAACTATGGCTACACCTTC
>TRBD1|15|.|TRBJ1-2|TRBV2
CASTLRQGTHYGYTF
TGTGCCAGCACCCTCCGACAGGGAACCCACTATGGCTACACCTTC
>TRBD2|17|few|TRBJ2-1|TRBV5-8
CASSLARSLAGTNEQFF
TGTGCCAGCAGCTTGGCACGAAGCTTAGCGGGAACAAATGAGCAGTTCTTC
>.|13|few|TRBJ2-2|TRBV7-2
CASSFANTGELFF
TGTGCCAGCAGCTTCGCGAACACCGGGGAGCTGTTTTTT
>TRBD1|13|.|TRBJ2-5|TRBV19
CASSINRGETQYF
TGTGCCAGTAGTATAAACAGGGGAGAGACCCAGTACTTC
>.|13|.|TRBJ1-2|TRBV28
CASSLGGNYGYTF
TGTGCCAGCAGTTTAGGGGGCAACTATGGCTACACCTTC
>.|13|.|TRBJ2-1|TRBV24-1
CATSDLTGYEQFF
TGTGCCACCAGTGACCTTACCGGTTATGAGCAGTTCTTC
>.|15|.|TRBJ1-1|TRBV7-9
CASSTRGGADTEAFF
TGTGCCAGCAGCACTAGAGGGGGGGCAGACACTGAAGCTTTCTTT
>.|15|few|TRBJ1-5|TRBV6-1
CASSEDRRSNQPQHF
TGTGCCAGCAGCGAAGACAGGAGAAGCAATCAGCCCCAGCATTTT
>.|14|few|TRBJ1-5|TRBV2
CASSREVSNQPQHF
TGTGCCAGCAGTAGGGAGGTGAGCAATCAGCCCCAGCATTTT
>.|12|.|TRBJ2-1|TRBV28
CASSLVGGEQFF
TGTGCCAGCAGTTTAGTGGGAGGCGAGCAGTTCTTC
>.|17|.|TRBJ2-1|TRBV19
CASSTYSGGPSYNEQFF
TGTGCCAGTAGTACCTACTCAGGCGGGCCCTCCTACAATGAGCAGTTCTTC
>.|15|.|TRBJ1-3|TRBV9
CASSVRGASGNTIYF
TGTGCCAGCAGCGTCCGTGGGGCCTCTGGAAACACCATATATTTT
>.|15|.|TRBJ2-1|TRBV5-1
CASSLLPTSYNEQFF
TGCGCCAGCAGCTTGTTACCTACCTCCTACAATGAGCAGTTCTTC
>TRBD2|18|.|TRBJ2-7|TRBV28
CASSLGRLAGAYSYEQYF
TGTGCCAGCAGTCTGGGTCGGCTAGCGGGAGCGTACTCCTACGAGCAGTACTTC
>TRBD2|18|.|TRBJ2-3|TRBV5-1
CASSLFSLAGGSTDTQYF
TGCGCCAGCAGCTTGTTTTCACTAGCGGGAGGGAGCACAGATACGCAGTATTTT
>TRBD1|12|.|TRBJ1-6|TRBV11-2
CASSKGAVPLHF
TGTGCCAGCAGTAAGGGGGCTGTACCCCTCCACTTT
>.|12|.|TRBJ2-5|TRBV7-7
CASSLAGGTQYF
TGTGCCAGCAGCTTAGCGGGGGGGACCCAGTACTTC
>TRBD2|17|.|TRBJ2-3|TRBV4-3
CASSPETSADGTDTQYF
TGCGCCAGCAGCCCAGAGACTAGCGCGGATGGCACAGATACGCAGTATTTT
>TRBD2|17|.|TRBJ2-7|TRBV7-2
CASSLAAASGSLGEQYF
TGTGCCAGCAGCTTAGCGGCGGCTAGCGGGAGTCTAGGCGAGCAGTACTTC
>.|11|.|TRBJ1-1|TRBV20-1
CSARDRYEAFF
TGCAGTGCGCGGGACCGCTATGAAGCTTTCTTT
>.|11|.|TRBJ2-7|TRBV20-1
CSASLSYEQYF
TGCAGCGCTTCCTTATCCTACGAGCAGTACTTC
>.|14|.|TRBJ2-7|TRBV24-1
CATSAAGPLYEQYF
TGTGCCACCAGTGCGGCAGGTCCCCTCTACGAGCAGTACTTC
>TRBD2|15|.|TRBJ2-2|TRBV2
CASIRALAGSGELFF
TGTGCCAGCATAAGGGCACTAGCGGGATCCGGGGAGCTGTTTTTT
>.|14|.|TRBJ1-5|TRBV28
CASRGGNSNQPQHF
TGTGCCAGCAGGGGGGGAAATAGCAATCAGCCCCAGCATTTT
>.|15|.|TRBJ1-6|TRBV5-6
CASSLGTVYNSPLHF
TGTGCCAGCAGCTTGGGGACTGTGTATAATTCACCCCTCCACTTT
>TRBD2|15|.|TRBJ2-7|TRBV5-8
CASSLAGLGAYEQYF
TGTGCCAGCAGCTTGGCGGGACTAGGGGCCTACGAGCAGTACTTC
>TRBD1|14|.|TRBJ2-7|TRBV5-6
CASSPGQGYYEQYF
TGTGCCAGCAGCCCTGGACAGGGGTACTACGAGCAGTACTTC
>TRBD1|13|.|TRBJ1-5|TRBV2
CASSKTGNQPQHF
TGTGCCAGCAGTAAGACAGGGAATCAGCCCCAGCATTTT
>TRBD1|18|.|TRBJ2-6|TRBV28
CASSPRDSLFSGANVLTF
TGTGCCAGCAGCCCTCGGGACAGCTTATTCTCTGGGGCCAACGTCCTGACTTTC
>TRBD1|15|.|TRBJ1-2|TRBV18
CASSPTGLLGYGYTF
TGTGCCAGCTCACCGACAGGGCTGCTTGGCTATGGCTACACCTTC
>.|13|.|TRBJ1-3|TRBV28
CASRVQAGNTIYF
TGTGCCAGCAGAGTTCAGGCTGGAAACACCATATATTTT
>TRBD1|14|few|TRBJ2-1|TRBV6-5
CAAQGGQGVGEQFF
TGTGCCGCCCAAGGGGGACAGGGGGTCGGTGAGCAGTTCTTC
>.|12|.|TRBJ2-7|TRBV6-2/TRBV6-3
CASSYGGNEQYF
TGTGCCAGCAGTTACGGGGGCAACGAGCAGTACTTC
>TRBD2|17|.|TRBJ2-1|TRBV24-1
CATGGTLAGGHYNEQFF
TGTGCCACCGGAGGGACTCTAGCGGGAGGGCACTACAATGAGCAGTTCTTC
>.|12|.|TRBJ1-2|TRBV29-1
CSVETANYGYTF
TGCAGCGTTGAAACAGCTAACTATGGCTACACCTTC
>.|16|.|TRBJ2-7|TRBV2
CASSLNQAAASYEQYF
TGTGCCAGCAGTTTAAACCAAGCGGCGGCATCCTACGAGCAGTACTTC
>.|17|.|TRBJ2-4|TRBV5-8
CASSTRTLLWDKNIQYF
TGTGCCAGCAGCACCCGGACACTACTGTGGGACAAAAACATTCAGTACTTC
>TRBD1|14|.|TRBJ2-7|TRBV5-1
CASSYRQGPYEQYF
TGCGCCAGCAGTTACAGACAGGGCCCCTACGAGCAGTACTTC
>.|13|.|TRBJ1-1|TRBV24-1
CATMGQGGTEAFF
TGTGCCACCATGGGGCAGGGAGGCACTGAAGCTTTCTTT
>TRBD1|12|once|TRBJ1-5|TRBV7-9
CASSSDRQPQHF
TGTGCCAGCAGCTCGGACAGGCAGCCCCAGCATTTT
>.|11|.|TRBJ2-5|TRBV21-1
CAVDNQETQYF
TGTGCCGTCGACAACCAAGAGACCCAGTACTTC
>TRBD2|16|.|TRBJ2-7|TRBV5-1
CASSLGGSSGSYEQYF
TGCGCCAGCAGCTTGGGGGGCTCTAGCGGGAGTTACGAGCAGTACTTC
>.|16|.|TRBJ2-3|TRBV4-3
CASSQGLALASDTQYF
TGCGCCAGCAGCCAAGGTCTTGCACTAGCTTCAGATACGCAGTATTTT
>.|15|.|TRBJ2-2|TRBV5-1
CASSLFATNTGELFF
TGCGCCAGCAGCTTGTTCGCGACAAACACCGGGGAGCTGTTTTTT
>.|16|.|TRBJ2-7|TRBV4-2
CASSQRGGKGSYEQYF
TGTGCCAGCAGCCAAAGGGGCGGGAAAGGGTCCTACGAGCAGTACTTC
>TRBD2|14|.|TRBJ2-1|TRBV10-3
CAIKGGGTNNEQFF
TGTGCCATCAAGGGCGGCGGGACTAACAATGAGCAGTTCTTC
>.|13|.|TRBJ1-5|TRBV19
CASNDRKNQPQHF
TGTGCCAGTAACGACAGGAAAAATCAGCCCCAGCATTTT
>.|14|.|TRBJ1-4|TRBV2
CASMAGTSSEKLFF
TGTGCCAGCATGGCCGGGACATCGAGTGAAAAACTGTTTTTT
>TRBD2|15|few|TRBJ2-5|TRBV2
CASKGQGGEGETQYF
TGTGCCAGCAAGGGTCAGGGAGGGGAAGGGGAGACCCAGTACTTC
>.|17|.|TRBJ1-5|TRBV21-1
CASSKGRGAWINQPQHF
TGTGCCAGCAGCAAAGGACGGGGTGCTTGGATCAATCAGCCCCAGCATTTT
>.|16|.|TRBJ2-3|TRBV7-9
CASSSGGGLTADTQYF
TGTGCCAGCAGCTCTGGGGGCGGTCTCACCGCAGATACGCAGTATTTT
>TRBD2|16|.|TRBJ2-5|TRBV6-2/TRBV6-3
CASSFTSGTGGETQYF
TGTGCCAGCAGCTTTACTAGCGGGACGGGTGGAGAGACCCAGTACTTC
>TRBD2|17|.|TRBJ2-1|TRBV5-1
CASSLTTGTSGTNEQFF
TGCGCCAGCAGCCTGACCACCGGGACTAGCGGGACGAATGAGCAGTTCTTC